The 9 T cell receptor beta chains presented below share a single source sample, sequenced in a study of identical twins. TCRdb re-analysed the 5' RACE reads in MiXCR, keeping a single row per CDR3 protein. The sample has about 1.7 million distinct CDR3 sequences, around 33% seen once; the top ten hold around 0.25%. Sequencing input: cord blood. The receptors come from a newborn girl in good health.

The chain has TRBV25-1 and TRBJ2-6; perhaps TRBD1 as D (5 bases). CDR1 and CDR2 from the germline V gene are MGHDK and SYGVNS. V gave up 6 bases and J gave up 1 base, with 16 bases separating them. This CDR3 comprises 17 residues. The CDR3 nucleotides read TGTGCCAGCAGACACAGGAGCATGTTATCTGGGGCCAACGTCCTGACTTTC. This translates into CASRHRSMLSGANVLTF.

The sample holds a few counts of this clonotype. This chain uses TRBV20-1 with TRBJ2-5; D unresolved. The CDR3 is made up of 17 amino acids. V gave up 3 bases and J gave up 8 bases, with 28 bases separating them. Germline V lookup: CDR1 DFQATT, CDR2 SNEGSKA (reference sequence). DNA for the CDR3: TGCAGTGCTAGGCGTAGTCATCGGGTCGGACCAAGATCCACCCAGTACTTC. As protein: CSARRSHRVGPRSTQYF.

This sequence joins TRBV7-9 and TRBJ1-5; TRBD1 matches 9 bases. The junction had 8 bases not matched to a gene; V was cut back by 10 bases and J by 4 bases. Germline lookup yields CDR1 SEHNR and CDR2 FQNEAQ (reference sequence). This CDR3 has 14 residues. In DNA form, the CDR3 reads TGTGCCACCAGGGCGGGACAGGGAAATCAGCCCCAGCATTTT. This sequence encodes CATRAGQGNQPQHF. Drawing the rest from reference TRBV7-9 and TRBJ1-5, the complete variable domain is DTGVSQNPRHKITKRGQNVTFRCDPISEHNRLYWYRQTLGQGPEFLTYFQNEAQLEKSRLLSDRFSAERPKGSFSTLEIQRTEQGDSAMYLCATRAGQGNQPQHFGDGTRLSIL.

V is TRBV19 and J is TRBJ1-2, with 9 bases fitting TRBD1. The length of the CDR3 is 14 residues. CDR1 and CDR2 from the germline V gene are LNHDA and SQIVND (reference sequence). V lost 4 bases, J lost 6 bases, and 6 bases stayed unmatched. The CDR3 sequence is CASSSGTGIHGYTF. The CDR3 DNA reads as TGTGCCAGTAGTAGCGGGACAGGGATTCATGGCTACACCTTC.

The chain uses TRBV20-1 and TRBJ2-7, with D perhaps given as TRBD1 or TRBD2 (6 bases each). The assigned J gene may be wrong: the sequence end matches TRBJ2-5 better. Germline loops: CDR1 DFQATT, CDR2 SNEGSKA (reference sequence). The CDR3 runs 14 residues. Here the CDR3 DNA reads TGCAGTGCGGTGTTGGGGGGCCGGAAGGAGACCCAGTACTTC. Its protein product is CSAVLGGRKETQYF.

In the case of this clonotype: A single base separates this from a much larger clone, so it may be a read error. The V and J genes are TRBV29-1 and TRBJ2-7; weak D call: TRBD1 (6 bases). Germline V gene sequence: CDR1 SQVTM, CDR2 ANQGSEA. Between the trimmed V and J ends, which lost 4 bases and 7 bases, there was a span of 20 bases. The CDR3 sequence is 14 residues long. The CDR3 loop is CSVGDRLSYNEQYF. CDR3 DNA sequence: TGCAGCGTTGGAGACAGGCTCTCCTACAATGAGCAGTACTTC.

The chain employs TRBV7-9 and TRBJ1-1; tentatively, D is TRBD1 (6 bases). CDR1 and CDR2 from the germline V gene are SEHNR and FQNEAQ (reference sequence). This CDR3 region has 15 residues. The ends were cut back, 3 bases at V and 0 bases at J, with 11 bases in the middle. The CDR3 bases are TGTGCCAGCAGCTTCTTGACAGGCATGAACACTGAAGCTTTCTTT. Its protein product is CASSFLTGMNTEAFF.

J is TRBJ1-2 and V is TRBV4-2, with 7 bases identical to TRBD1. The trim removed 0 bases at V and 2 bases at J, leaving 3 bases unmatched. Germline CDR1 reads LGHNA; CDR2 reads YNFKEQ. The CDR3 is 15 amino acids. DNA for the CDR3: TGTGCCAGCAGCCAAGATGGACAGGCCAACTATGGCTACACCTTC. It encodes CASSQDGQANYGYTF.

This clonotype was seen many times. The V gene is TRBV29-1, the J gene TRBJ1-2; 8 nucleotides align to TRBD1. The J segment lost 4 bases and the V segment lost 3 bases, leaving 7 bases of the junction unmatched. CDR3 length: 14 amino acids. The germline V gene has CDR1 SQVTM and CDR2 ANQGSEA. This chain's CDR3 is CSVEGLDRGYGYTF. DNA of the CDR3: TGCAGCGTTGAGGGATTAGACAGGGGCTATGGCTACACCTTC.